This is a list of T cell receptor delta chains from one sample in a study of Vδ1+ human thymocytes. TCRdb called clones from the multiplex PCR reads again using CATT. The sample holds over 65,000 delta-chain clones, around 30% seen once. The sequencing sample was made of Vdelta1+ gamma-delta thymocytes from the thymus. The receptors were sampled from a boy less than two years old who had congenital heart surgery. The CDR3 runs from the conserved cysteine through the conserved F or W. The D gene is left open where the match is weak. Where a row states a size, it is once, few, many or the class of an expanded clone; other rows omit it.

TRDJ1,once,-,TRDV1,TGTGCTCTTGGGGAAGTTCGCCGGGGAGTACAACTCATCTTT,CALGEVRRGVQLIF
TRDJ1,few,-,TRDV1,TGTGCTCTTACCTTGCCCCCTAGAAACACCGATAAACTCATCTTT,CALTLPPRNTDKLIF
TRDJ1,once,-,TRDV1,TGTGCTCTTGGGGAAATCCTCCTCCCCGCTGACACCGATAAACTCATCTTT,CALGEILLPADTDKLIF
TRDJ1,few,TRDD3,TRDV1,TGTGCTCTTGGGGAACTATACGTCCCTACTGGGGGCTTCTACACCGATAAACTCATCTTT,CALGELYVPTGGFYTDKLIF
TRDJ1,once,-,TRDV1,TGTGCTCTTGGGGAACGCATCCGTCACCACCGTCACACTCCGTACACCGATAAACTCATCTTT,CALGERIRHHRHTPYTDKLIF
TRDJ1,few,TRDD3,TRDV1,TGTGCTCTTGGGGCAGGATTTCTTCCTGCGGAGCTTACTGGGGGATACACGTGTACGTACACCGATAAACTCATCTTT,CALGAGFLPAELTGGYTCTYTDKLIF
TRDJ1,-,TRDD3,TRDV1,TGTGCTCTTGGGGTACCCTCTACCCACACCACCTCACTCCCCTCCGACTACTGGGGGATACTAGGGGGGCACACCGATAAACTCATCTTT,CALGVPSTHTTSLPSDYWGILGGHTDKLIF
TRDJ1,-,-,TRDV2,TGTGCCTGTGACACCAGACAGTACTCCTTGACCGATAAACTCATCTTT,CACDTRQYSLTDKLIF
TRDJ1,few,-,TRDV1,TGTGCTCTTGGGGAGTGGCCTTCCTACGATTATGGGGGATCCTACACCGATAAACTCATCTTT,CALGEWPSYDYGGSYTDKLIF
TRDJ1,few,TRDD3,TRDV1,TGTGCTCTTGGGGACCTCCACTTCCTACTGGGGGATACCGATAAACTCATCTTT,CALGDLHFLLGDTDKLIF
TRDJ1,-,-,TRDV1,TGTGCTCTTGGGGGTTCCTACTGTGGGGGATGTGAACTCATCTTT,CALGGSYCGGCELIF
TRDJ1,-,-,TRDV1,TGTGCTCTTGGGCTACGAATTAGGGCCACGCGGGACCTTTACACCGATAAACTCATCTTT,CALGLRIRATRDLYTDKLIF
TRDJ1,-,TRDD3,TRDV1,TGTGCTCTTGGGGAACAAGATCCGCATAGGGGGATACGCTGGAACACCGATAAACTCATCTTT,CALGEQDPHRGIRWNTDKLIF
TRDJ1,medium-sized,-,TRDV2,TGTGCCTGTGACTCTCAGAAGAATAAACTCATCTTT,CACDSQKNKLIF
TRDJ1,few,TRDD2,TRDV1,TGTGCTCTTGGGTCCCCCTCCTTCCTACCCATCCGGGGGACCTCATACACCGATAAACTCATCTTT,CALGSPSFLPIRGTSYTDKLIF